The present T cell receptor (beta chain) was sequenced within a study of T cell responses to AZD1222 COVID-19 vaccine. Study as a whole: Some second doses came at about 4 weeks and others at about 12 weeks; these were pooled.

Study results and caveats: A mostly white British donor set with more females was recruited, and clonal diversity was possibly underestimated. Targeting of unmutated variant regions was reportedly seen in nearly half of spike-specific TCRs. Breadth and depth of Spike-specific TCRs rose after two AZD1222 doses.

This clone was counted between two and nine times. Its antigen is currently unknown. The J segment lost 3 bases and the V segment lost 5 bases, leaving 6 bases of the junction unmatched. The V gene's germline CDR1 is MNHEY and CDR2 SVGAGI. The CDR3 is 14 residues long. Profiled with immunoSEQ multiplex PCR; TCRdb holds only in-frame clones, not every one. The profile shows more than 85,000 clones, about 85% of them singletons. The chain uses TRBV6-5 and TRBJ1-2; 7 bases map to TRBD1. Here the sequenced sample was peripheral blood, taken on day 0 of AZD1222 vaccination. The sequence was obtained from an adult in good health. CDR3 sequence reads: CASSPQGGHYGYTF. In DNA, the CDR3 is TGTGCCAGCAGTCCCCAAGGGGGCCACTATGGCTACACCTTC.